The source of this T cell receptor beta chain is a study of cytomegalovirus exposure and HLA in healthy donors. To note about this clone: Its specificity is unknown.

Broader study findings: Excluded: some indistinguishable V segments such as TRBV6-2 and TRBV6-3. It was reported that the classifier diagnosed cytomegalovirus status with high specificity and sensitivity in both the original and validation cohorts. V- and J-gene trimming of TCR beta was linked (in a later analysis) to a missense DCLRE1C variant. Among the sequence variants, a highly shared cluster was likely an artifact of sequencing.

Vbeta (60) and Jbeta (13) primers were used in the PCR. Clones were sequenced by immunoSEQ multiplex PCR, and TCRdb holds only the in-frame ones, with some missing. The sample contains roughly 100,000 clones, about 70% of which appear only once. With 4 bases removed from V and 4 bases from J, the gap between germline ends came to 14 bases. The CDR3 loop spans 15 amino acids. CDR1 and CDR2 (germline): SGHVS, FNYEAQ. Sequencing was performed on PBMCs. The receptor's source is a man aged 30-40 years in good health and CMV-seronegative. This rearrangement joins TRBV7-6 to TRBJ2-1; possible D gene TRBD1, 6 bases. CDR3 DNA sequence: TGTGCCAGCAGCTCCGCCGGGACATCGTACAATGAGCAGTTCTTC. Protein product: CASSSAGTSYNEQFF.